Below, 23 T cell receptor beta chains from the same sample are listed, as sequenced in a study of T cell responses to AZD1222 COVID-19 vaccine. Libraries were prepared by immunoSEQ multiplex PCR; TCRdb keeps only in-frame clonotypes and omits some of them. The sample shows 60,000 to 85,000 clones, 85% of them seen only once. Sample: peripheral blood, taken on day 0 of AZD1222 vaccination. The receptors were gathered from an adult in good health.

V is TRBV27 and J is TRBJ2-7; 9 bases match TRBD2. CDR3 length: 14 residues. J was trimmed by 4 bases and V by 6 bases; bases with no gene match: 7. The germline V gene encodes CDR1 MNHEY and CDR2 SMNVEV (reference sequence). CDR3 residues: CASRAGGLLYEQYF. Here the CDR3 DNA reads TGTGCCAGCAGGGCGGGGGGGCTCCTATACGAGCAGTACTTC.

The chain uses TRBV5-1 and TRBJ2-3; 8 bases match TRBD2. Unmatched junction bases numbered 8, after V lost 6 bases and J lost 2 bases. Germline CDR1 and CDR2: SGHRS and YFSETQ. The length of the CDR3 is 15 residues. The DNA for the CDR3 is TGCGCCAGCACCCCCACACTAGCGGACACAGATACGCAGTATTTT. Its protein is CASTPTLADTDTQYF.

The genes are TRBV3-1 (or the pseudogene TRBV3-2) and TRBJ1-5, with TRBD1 matching over 9 bases. The CDR3 totals 19 residues. Germline V gene data show CDR1 as LGHDT and CDR2 as YNNKEL (reference sequence). V lost 1 base, J lost 1 base, and 11 bases stayed unmatched. The CDR3 nucleotides read TGTGCCAGCAGCCAAGTCTCAGGAAGGACAGGGGTAAGCAATCAGCCCCAGCATTTT. This encodes CASSQVSGRTGVSNQPQHF.

The chain employs TRBV18 and TRBJ1-2; the D gene is possibly TRBD1 (5 bases). The CDR3 covers 13 residues. V shed 4 bases and J shed 7 bases, with 13 bases lying between them. Germline CDR1 KGHSH, CDR2 LQKENI. CDR3 coding DNA: TGTGCCAGCTCACTTGGGGGGGTGGCTGGCTACACCTTC. This translates into CASSLGGVAGYTF.

The chain carries TRBV2 and TRBJ1-5; D unclear. V shed 4 bases and J shed 0 bases, with 7 bases lying between them. Germline-derived CDR1 and CDR2 are SNHLY and FYNNEI. CDR3 length: 14 residues. For the CDR3, the DNA is TGTGCCAGCAGTGGCCTGAATAGCAATCAGCCCCAGCATTTT. Translated: CASSGLNSNQPQHF.

This clone was seen only once. V gene TRBV18 combines with J gene TRBJ1-5; tentatively, D is TRBD1 (5 bases). The V gene lost 2 bases and the J gene lost 5 bases, with 10 bases spanning the gap. Germline assignment: CDR1 KGHSH and CDR2 LQKENI. The CDR3 is 14 amino acids. CDR3 coding DNA: TGTGCCAGCTCACCAAATCAGGGTGATCAGCCCCAGCATTTT. This codes for CASSPNQGDQPQHF.

This chain connects TRBV29-1 to TRBJ1-1, with D tentatively TRBD1 (5 bases). Trimming took off 6 bases at V and 4 bases at J, with 15 bases between the two ends. The CDR3 runs 13 residues. Germline lookup yields CDR1 SQVTM and CDR2 ANQGSEA. The CDR3 loop is CSVLRQGGTEAFF. The CDR3 coding sequence is TGCAGCGTCCTAAGGCAGGGAGGCACTGAAGCTTTCTTT.

The chain recombines TRBV5-1 with TRBJ2-1, with 11 bases fitting TRBD1. V shed 4 bases and J 8 bases; nucleotides not matched to a gene: 5. The V gene's germline CDR1 is SGHRS and CDR2 YFSETQ. The CDR3 spans 14 residues. CDR3 nucleotide sequence: TGCGCCAGCAGCCGGACAGGGGGCAGGGATGAGCAGTTCTTC. Amino acids: CASSRTGGRDEQFF.

This chain joins TRBV5-1 and TRBJ2-7; D call uncertain. The CDR3 runs 15 residues. Germline V CDR1 and CDR2: SGHRS, YFSETQ. Trimming pared 0 bases from V and 0 bases from J, leaving 10 bases between. The CDR3 sequence is CASSLVQTGSYEQYF. CDR3 coding DNA: TGCGCCAGCAGCTTGGTGCAGACCGGCTCCTACGAGCAGTACTTC.

The chain couples TRBV27 to TRBJ2-7, with D tentatively TRBD2 (7 bases). This CDR3 has 15 amino acids. The V gene's germline CDR1 is MNHEY and CDR2 SMNVEV (reference sequence). V lost 6 bases and J lost 7, with 22 bases in between. The CDR3 sequence is CASSGGRSLGMEQYF. As DNA, the CDR3 is TGTGCCAGCAGCGGGGGGCGTAGTCTAGGTATGGAGCAGTACTTC.

This clone was counted once. V gene TRBV7-2 combines with J gene TRBJ2-3; 7 bases are a match to TRBD1. J lost 3 bases, V lost 7 bases, and 10 bases had no gene match. CDR1 and CDR2 from the germline V gene are SGHTA and FQGNSA. CDR3 size: 15 residues. CDR3 loop: CASTLQGSRTDTQYF. The DNA for the CDR3 is TGTGCCAGCACGCTACAGGGGAGTCGGACAGATACGCAGTATTTT.

V usage is TRBV6-5 and J usage is TRBJ1-2; 9 bases are shared with TRBD1. The V segment lost 2 bases and the J segment 6 bases; nucleotides outside the gene matches: 7. Germline CDR1 and CDR2: MNHEY and SVGAGI. The CDR3 runs 15 residues. Written as DNA, the CDR3 is TGTGCCAGCAGTTACGACCCCGGGACAGGGAATGGCTACACCTTC. Amino acid sequence: CASSYDPGTGNGYTF.

The J gene is TRBJ1-3, the V gene TRBV12-5, with D possibly TRBD1 on 5 matching bases. The CDR3 has 14 residues. Looked up from germline, CDR1 is LGHNT and CDR2 is FRNRAP. V shed 2 bases and J shed 4 bases, with 9 bases lying between them. CDR3 in DNA: TGTGCTAGTGGTTTGTCCAGGGAGGGAAACACCATATATTTT. This translates into CASGLSREGNTIYF.

The chain couples TRBV19 to TRBJ2-5, with D possibly matching TRBD1 (6 bases). V lost 9 bases to trimming and J lost 4 bases, with 15 bases between them. There are 13 residues in the CDR3. Germline V lookup: CDR1 LNHDA, CDR2 SQIVND (reference sequence). The CDR3 coding sequence is TGTGCCAGCACCAATCAGGGGACAGAGACCCAGTACTTC. Translated, it gives CASTNQGTETQYF.

The chain has TRBV5-1 and TRBJ1-3; the D gene is possibly TRBD1 (6 bases). V was pared by 0 bases and J by 3 bases, with 7 bases between. This CDR3 spans 14 amino acids. Germline-derived CDR1 and CDR2 are SGHRS and YFSETQ. DNA of the CDR3: TGCGCCAGCAGCTTGGTACAGGGTGGAAACACCATATATTTT. This gives the protein CASSLVQGGNTIYF. Looking up the rest from reference TRBV5-1 and TRBJ1-3 gives the full variable domain: KAGVTQTPRYLIKTRGQQVTLSCSPISGHRSVSWYQQTPGQGLQFLFEYFSETQRNKGNFPGRFSGRQFSNSRSEMNVSTLELGDSALYLCASSLVQGGNTIYFGEGSWLTVV.

In nucleotides, the CDR3 is TGTGCCATCAGTGAGTCGCCTAGCTGGGAGCAGTACTTC. This codes for CAISESPSWEQYF. This chain uses TRBV10-3 with TRBJ2-7, with a possible D match to TRBD2 (5 bases). V was clipped by 0 bases and J by 7 bases, with 10 bases between them. The CDR3 is 13 residues long. Looked up from germline, CDR1 is ENHRY and CDR2 is SYGVKD.

The chain carries TRBV18 and TRBJ2-5, with D possibly matching TRBD2 (6 bases). Germline V gene data show CDR1 as KGHSH and CDR2 as LQKENI. Trimming stripped 4 bases from V and 3 bases from J, with 9 bases between. The CDR3 consists of 13 residues. The CDR3 region is CASSRGVEETQYF. The CDR3 nucleotides read TGTGCCAGCTCACGGGGGGTCGAAGAGACCCAGTACTTC.

The chain links TRBV7-9 to TRBJ1-2; D gene ambiguous. V was trimmed by 3 bases and J by 2 bases, leaving 7 bases between them. Germline CDR1 reads SEHNR; CDR2 reads FQNEAQ (reference sequence). The CDR3 contains 13 residues. The CDR3: CASSFGVNYGYTF. CDR3 DNA: TGTGCCAGCAGCTTCGGAGTGAACTATGGCTACACCTTC.

The rearrangement links TRBV24-1 to TRBJ2-1, with a weak D call TRBD1 (6 bases). Trimming cost V 4 bases and J 8 bases, with 17 bases left between them. Per the germline V gene, CDR1 is KGHDR and CDR2 is SFDVKD. The length of the CDR3 is 15 residues. The CDR3 protein is CATSDAGQGSDEQFF. Here the CDR3 DNA reads TGTGCCACCAGTGACGCCGGCCAGGGGTCCGATGAGCAGTTCTTC.

The V gene is TRBV30, the J gene TRBJ1-2; 7 nucleotides line up with TRBD1. CDR1 and CDR2 (germline): GTSNPN, SVGIG (reference sequence). This CDR3 has 14 amino acids. J lost 2 bases, V lost 7 bases, and 10 bases had no gene match. This CDR3 is CASLLQGTNYGYTF. The CDR3 region has the DNA TGTGCCTCCTTATTACAGGGGACCAACTATGGCTACACCTTC.

The chain joins TRBV12-5 to TRBJ1-3, with D possibly matching TRBD1 (5 bases). Germline assignment: CDR1 LGHNT and CDR2 FRNRAP. Trimming stripped 6 bases from V and 4 bases from J, with 16 bases between. CDR3 length: 15 amino acids. For the CDR3, the DNA is TGTGCTAGTGGAGTTTTGCAGGGCCACGGAAACACCATATATTTT. Translation gives CASGVLQGHGNTIYF.

The V call is TRBV3-1 (or the pseudogene TRBV3-2), the J call TRBJ2-7, with 7 bases matching TRBD1. This CDR3 contains 14 residues. J lost 3 bases, V lost 3 bases, and 5 bases had no gene match. Germline assignment: CDR1 LGHDT and CDR2 YNNKEL (reference sequence). The CDR3: CASSQWDRNYEQYF. The DNA of the CDR3 is TGTGCCAGCAGCCAGTGGGACAGAAACTACGAGCAGTACTTC.

The rearrangement joins TRBV6-2 or TRBV6-3 to TRBJ2-3; D remains ambiguous. The germline V and J ends were trimmed by 2 bases and 2 bases, with 17 bases remaining between them. Germline V gene data show CDR1 as MNHEY and CDR2 as SVGEGT. This CDR3 is built from 17 residues. CDR3 in DNA: TGTGCCAGCAGTTACCCGTCAAAGGGAAAGAACACAGATACGCAGTATTTT. Its translation: CASSYPSKGKNTDTQYF.